This T cell receptor (beta chain) is from a study of blood T cell repertoires in COVID-19. Libraries were prepared by immunoSEQ multiplex PCR; TCRdb keeps only in-frame clonotypes and omits some of them. The sample shows about 180,000 clones, roughly 84% of them seen only once. Germline CDR1 is DFQATT and CDR2 is SNEGSKA (reference sequence). The V end was cut by 8 bases, the J end by 7 bases, with 11 bases between. This CDR3 is built from 10 residues. The receptor was derived from a person aged 70 to 85 with COVID-19, enrolled during active disease. V gene TRBV20-1 combines with J gene TRBJ1-2; perhaps TRBD1 as D (5 bases). The sequencing input was peripheral blood. The CDR3 coding sequence is TGCAGTACCGGGGGGGGTGGCTACACCTTC. This gives the protein CSTGGGGYTF.